This entry lists 30 T cell receptor beta chains sequenced from one sample in a study of CD8 T cells in Susac syndrome. Reverse transcription of about 0.5 to 1 ug RNA was performed with random hexamers. TCRdb independently ran MiXCR on the immunoSEQ multiplex PCR reads; one entry per CDR3 protein. In the table there are approximately 130,000 distinct CDR3 sequences, about 90% of which are singletons. The sequenced material came from CD8+ T cells from PBMCs. The source is a human donor with multiple sclerosis.

This sequence joins TRBV9 and TRBJ2-3; TRBD1 is a possible D gene (5 bases). Trimming removed 0 bases at V and 4 bases at J, with 12 bases between. Germline V gene sequence: CDR1 SGDLS, CDR2 YYNGEE. The CDR3 spans 15 residues. The CDR3 region is CASSVESGSPDTQYF. CDR3 DNA: TGTGCCAGCAGCGTAGAATCAGGGTCCCCAGATACGCAGTATTTT.

The V and J genes are TRBV3-1 and TRBJ2-2; D perhaps matches TRBD2 (5 bases). Trimming removed 9 bases at V and 3 bases at J, with 14 bases between. From germline, CDR1 is LGHDT and CDR2 YNNKEL (reference sequence). This CDR3 comprises 14 residues. The CDR3 DNA sequence: TGTGCCAGTCAGCCGAGGGATTACACCGGGGAGCTGTTTTTT. Protein product: CASQPRDYTGELFF.

The chain couples TRBV5-4 to TRBJ2-1; D uncertain. The CDR3 sequence is 14 residues long. V was clipped by 4 bases and J by 5 bases, with 13 bases between them. The germline V gene has CDR1 SGHNT and CDR2 YYREEE (reference sequence). The CDR3 nucleotides read TGTGCCAGCAGCCCCCTGACAAGTGACAATGAGCAGTTCTTC. Translated, it gives CASSPLTSDNEQFF. The complete variable domain, with remaining parts taken from reference TRBV5-4 and TRBJ2-1, reads ETGVTQSPTHLIKTRGQQVTLRCSSQSGHNTVSWYQQALGQGPQFIFQYYREEENGRGNFPPRFSGLQFPNYSSELNVNALELDDSALYLCASSPLTSDNEQFFGPGTRLTVL.

This clonotype was seen a handful of times. The chain recombines TRBV4-1 with TRBJ2-1; 8 bases align to TRBD1. The CDR3 has 15 residues. CDR1 MGHRA and CDR2 YSYEKL come from the germline V gene. J was trimmed by 0 bases and V by 5 bases; bases with no gene match: 3. CDR3 nucleotide sequence: TGCGCCAGCAGCTTGGACAGGGCCTCCTACAATGAGCAGTTCTTC. It specifies CASSLDRASYNEQFF.

This clonotype was observed once. The chain uses TRBV2 and TRBJ2-5; the match to TRBD2 covers 9 bases. The germline gives CDR1 SNHLY, CDR2 FYNNEI. The CDR3 consists of 18 residues. The J segment lost 4 bases and the V segment lost 0 bases, leaving 12 bases of the junction unmatched. As DNA, the CDR3 is TGTGCCAGCAGTGAAGCGATGGTAGCGGGAGTGGTTGGAGAGACCCAGTACTTC. This sequence encodes CASSEAMVAGVVGETQYF.

This clonotype has just one count. The rearrangement links TRBV7-2 to TRBJ2-3; D ambiguous. V dropped 3 bases and J dropped 6 bases, with 10 bases sitting between them. Germline lookup yields CDR1 SGHTA and CDR2 FQGNSA. CDR3 size: 13 residues. CDR3 DNA sequence: TGTGCCAGCAGCTTCTGGCGCCTCGATACGCAGTATTTT. Protein: CASSFWRLDTQYF.

The gene calls are TRBV11-2 and TRBJ1-1; D call uncertain. The V and J ends lost 3 bases and 7 bases respectively, with 9 bases between them. CDR3 length: 12 residues. CDR1 SGHAT and CDR2 FQNNGV come from the germline V gene. The CDR3 loop is CASSFDGSEAFF. The CDR3, as DNA: TGTGCCAGCAGCTTTGACGGGAGTGAAGCTTTCTTT.

The rearrangement links TRBV6-5 to TRBJ2-1; 7 bases align to TRBD2. V lost 5 bases, J lost 4 bases, and 5 bases stayed unmatched. The CDR3 has 14 amino acids. Per germline, CDR1 MNHEY and CDR2 SVGAGI. CDR3 nucleotide sequence: TGTGCCAGCAGTGGGGGGGAGCAATACAATGAGCAGTTCTTC. Amino acids: CASSGGEQYNEQFF.

This chain links TRBV6-6 with TRBJ1-1, with a tentative D call TRBD1 (5 bases). Germline V CDR1 and CDR2: MNHNY, SVGAGI (reference sequence). This CDR3 region has 15 residues. V was shortened by 5 bases and J by 1 base, with 14 bases between the two germline ends. The DNA for the CDR3 is TGTGCCAGCAGTCCCCAAGGGGACCCGAACACTGAAGCTTTCTTT. The encoded protein is CASSPQGDPNTEAFF.

The V and J genes are TRBV27 and TRBJ1-1, with D unclear. V gave up 6 bases and J gave up 0 bases, with 26 bases separating them. The CDR3 contains 19 residues. The germline gives CDR1 MNHEY, CDR2 SMNVEV (reference sequence). CDR3 nucleotide sequence: TGTGCCAGCAGCCTTAATGGCGGGGTGATCTCTGGATTGAACACTGAAGCTTTCTTT. It is translated as CASSLNGGVISGLNTEAFF.

This clonotype was picked up one time. The chain has TRBV5-1 and TRBJ2-3; possibly TRBD2 for D (6 bases). The length of the CDR3 is 13 residues. V gave up 4 bases and J gave up 5 bases, with 11 bases separating them. CDR1 SGHRS and CDR2 YFSETQ come from the germline V gene. CDR3 coding DNA: TGCGCCAGCAGCCCCAGGAGGGGAGATACGCAGTATTTT. Its translation is CASSPRRGDTQYF.

The chain recombines TRBV7-2 with TRBJ1-2, with TRBD1 matching over 9 bases. V shed 6 bases and J 5 bases; nucleotides not matched to a gene: 10. The CDR3 consists of 15 residues. Germline CDR1 and CDR2: SGHTA and FQGNSA. CDR3 protein: CASRDRDRELYGYTF. In DNA, the CDR3 is TGTGCCAGCAGGGACCGGGACAGGGAGTTGTATGGCTACACCTTC.

This chain connects TRBV3-1 to TRBJ2-1, with D possibly being TRBD1 or TRBD2 (5 bases each). Between the trimmed V and J ends, which lost 3 bases and 16 bases, there was a span of 16 bases. The CDR3 is made up of 12 amino acids. Germline CDR1 LGHDT, CDR2 YNNKEL (reference sequence). The CDR3 is CASSQPGRRPFF. CDR3 sequence (DNA): TGTGCCAGCAGCCAGCCGGGACGGCGGCCATTCTTC.

The V and J genes are TRBV27 and TRBJ2-7; D remains unclear. Trimming stripped 7 bases from V and 7 bases from J, with 20 bases between. The CDR3 runs 14 residues. CDR1 MNHEY and CDR2 SMNVEV come from the germline V gene (reference sequence). CDR3 DNA: TGTGCCAGCAATCCGTCCGGGCTAACAGAGGAGCAGTACTTC. Translation: CASNPSGLTEEQYF.

The J gene is TRBJ2-2, the V gene TRBV24-1; TRBD1 might be the D (6 bases). There are 14 residues in the CDR3. CDR1 is KGHDR and CDR2 is SFDVKD in the germline V gene. V lost 6 bases to trimming and J lost 1 base, with 8 bases between them. CDR3 sequence: CATSPQGNTGELFF. The CDR3 DNA reads as TGTGCCACCAGTCCACAGGGGAACACCGGGGAGCTGTTTTTT.

J is TRBJ2-7 and V is TRBV27; possibly TRBD2 for D (5 bases). The CDR3 is made up of 13 amino acids. Trimming cost V 5 bases and J 6 bases, with 14 bases left between them. The germline CDR1 and CDR2 sequences are MNHEY and SMNVEV (reference sequence). Here the CDR3 reads CASSLSGKGEQYF. The CDR3 DNA sequence: TGTGCCAGCAGTCTCTCGGGGAAAGGCGAGCAGTACTTC.

The chain is built from TRBV18 and TRBJ1-1; D is ambiguous. The germline gives CDR1 KGHSH, CDR2 LQKENI. V was trimmed by 3 bases and J by 8 bases, leaving 16 bases between them. The CDR3 length is 14 residues. CDR3 sequence: CASSPGPGSDEAFF. In DNA, the CDR3 is TGTGCCAGCTCACCGGGTCCCGGGTCGGACGAAGCTTTCTTT.

This clonotype was recorded only once. The chain recombines TRBV2 with TRBJ2-3, with 10 bases that match TRBD2. The J segment lost 1 base and the V segment lost 2 bases, leaving 3 bases of the junction unmatched. The CDR3 length is 16 residues. Germline V gene sequence: CDR1 SNHLY, CDR2 FYNNEI. CDR3 coding DNA: TGTGCCAGCAGTGAACCCCTAGCGGGAGGCACAGATACGCAGTATTTT. It encodes CASSEPLAGGTDTQYF.

The J gene is TRBJ1-1, the V gene TRBV6-1; D uncertain. Trimming left V 3 bases short and J 0 bases short, with 11 bases between. This CDR3 comprises 15 residues. Germline CDR1 and CDR2: MNHNS and SASEGT. CDR3 sequence reads: CASSDPGRLNTEAFF. CDR3 nucleotide sequence: TGTGCCAGCAGTGACCCCGGACGGCTGAACACTGAAGCTTTCTTT.

The CDR3 spells CASSLSGAVGKLFF. CDR3 DNA sequence: TGTGCCAGCAGTTTGTCAGGGGCGGTTGGAAAACTGTTTTTT. This chain connects TRBV27 to TRBJ1-4; D might be TRBD1 (6 bases). The germline V and J ends were trimmed by 3 bases and 10 bases, with 15 bases remaining between them. The germline V gene encodes CDR1 MNHEY and CDR2 SMNVEV (reference sequence). CDR3 length equals 14 residues.

This chain joins TRBV7-2 and TRBJ2-7, with D possibly being TRBD1 (6 bases). Germline-derived CDR1 and CDR2 are SGHTA and FQGNSA. This CDR3 spans 11 amino acids. V gave up 6 bases and J gave up 5 bases, with 8 bases separating them. CDR3 residues: CASSYRDEQYF. As DNA, the CDR3 is TGTGCCAGCAGTTACAGGGACGAGCAGTACTTC.

The gene calls are TRBV7-9 and TRBJ2-7; 9 bases match TRBD1. The CDR3 sequence is 13 residues long. V trimming: 5 bases; J trimming: 6 bases; junction bases outside the gene matches: 5. CDR1 SEHNR and CDR2 FQNEAQ come from the germline V gene (reference sequence). In DNA form, the CDR3 reads TGTGCCAGCAGCGGGACAGGGCTAGGCGAGCAGTACTTC. Amino acid sequence: CASSGTGLGEQYF.

The chain couples TRBV7-2 to TRBJ1-2, with TRBD1 identical over 7 bases. Germline CDR1 reads SGHTA; CDR2 reads FQGNSA. The CDR3 consists of 14 residues. The V segment lost 1 base and the J segment 5 bases; nucleotides outside the gene matches: 4. The CDR3 DNA reads TGTGCCAGCAGCTTAGGACAGGGTGGTTATGGCTACACCTTC. It yields the protein CASSLGQGGYGYTF. The whole variable domain, remainder taken from reference TRBV7-2 and TRBJ1-2, is GAGVSQSPSNKVTEKGKDVELRCDPISGHTALYWYRQSLGQGLEFLIYFQGNSAPDKSGLPSDRFSAERTGGSVSTLTIQRTQQEDSAVYLCASSLGQGGYGYTFGSGTRLTVV.

The chain joins TRBV20-1 to TRBJ2-1; 9 positions agree with TRBD2. CDR3 length equals 14 residues. The V gene's germline CDR1 is DFQATT and CDR2 SNEGSKA (reference sequence). V trimming: 2 bases; J trimming: 5 bases; junction bases outside the gene matches: 4. CDR3 residues: CSARTSGSHNEQFF. CDR3 DNA: TGCAGTGCTAGAACTAGCGGGTCCCACAATGAGCAGTTCTTC.

The chain carries TRBV11-2 and TRBJ2-5; D perhaps matches TRBD1 (6 bases). V lost 9 bases and J lost 9, with 20 bases in between. This CDR3 has 13 amino acids. The germline V gene has CDR1 SGHAT and CDR2 FQNNGV. The CDR3 DNA reads as TGTGCCAGGACCCGCAGAGGGCCAGGGGCCCAGTACTTC. Translation: CARTRRGPGAQYF.

This rearrangement joins TRBV27 to TRBJ2-3; TRBD1 is a possible D gene (6 bases). Trimming took off 7 bases at V and 0 bases at J, with 14 bases between the two ends. Germline CDR1 is MNHEY and CDR2 is SMNVEV (reference sequence). The CDR3 totals 15 residues. CDR3 sequence: CASKPWGPSTDTQYF. For the CDR3, the DNA is TGTGCCAGCAAGCCCTGGGGGCCTAGCACAGATACGCAGTATTTT.

This sequence joins TRBV4-1 and TRBJ1-1; D is ambiguous. The CDR3 extends over 13 amino acids. CDR1 and CDR2 (germline): MGHRA, YSYEKL. The V end was cut by 2 bases, the J end by 1 base, with 5 bases between. The DNA of the CDR3 is TGCGCCAGCAGCCAATCTCAGAACACTGAAGCTTTCTTT. Residues: CASSQSQNTEAFF.

CDR3 protein: CASSLNQGSGNTIYF. CDR3 DNA: TGTGCCAGCAGTTTGAATCAGGGGAGTGGAAACACCATATATTTT. The rearrangement uses TRBV12-3 or TRBV12-4 and TRBJ1-3; perhaps TRBD1 as D (6 bases). Trimming cost V 3 bases and J 3 bases, with 12 bases left between them. This CDR3 has 15 residues.

The V gene is TRBV6-1, the J gene TRBJ1-1; TRBD1 matches at 7 bases. The V and J ends lost 10 bases and 0 bases, in that order; junction bases with no gene match: 14. This CDR3 is 16 amino acids long. Germline V gives CDR1 MNHNS, CDR2 SASEGT. The CDR3 protein is CATGRDRHPMNTEAFF. The CDR3 bases are TGTGCCACCGGTAGGGACAGACATCCCATGAACACTGAAGCTTTCTTT.

The J gene is TRBJ1-4, the V gene TRBV7-9; D gene unclear. Germline lookup yields CDR1 SEHNR and CDR2 FQNEAQ (reference sequence). This CDR3 spans 12 amino acids. Trimming pared 1 base from V and 10 bases from J, leaving 7 bases between. For the CDR3, the DNA is TGTGCCAGCAGCTTAGGGACGAGAAAACTGTTTTTT. It yields the protein CASSLGTRKLFF.